This entry lists 10 T cell receptor beta chains sequenced from one sample in a study of radiotherapy plus CTLA-4 blockade in lung cancer. Profiling relied on immunoSEQ multiplex PCR, and the TCRdb table lists in-frame clones only, not all of them. The repertoire consists of under 110,000 clones, with more than 75% occurring once and the leading ten covering 2% to 3%. This material consisted of peripheral blood, taken from a patient treated with radiotherapy plus ipilimumab. Receptors originate from a human donor with non-small cell lung cancer that progressed on radiotherapy plus ipilimumab. Some clones in this sample may be carry-over from other donors' samples.

J is TRBJ1-3 and V is TRBV2; weak D call: TRBD1 (6 bases). V was clipped by 2 bases and J by 4 bases, with 15 bases between them. This CDR3 contains 16 residues. CDR1 SNHLY and CDR2 FYNNEI come from the germline V gene. In DNA, the CDR3 is TGTGCCAGCAGTGAACTCCCTACAGGGCGGGGAAACACCATATATTTT. Translated, it gives CASSELPTGRGNTIYF.

As regards this clone: Mismatch with germline at one junction end may stem from a read error. The chain couples TRBV11-2 to TRBJ2-5; D is unclear. This CDR3 has 15 residues. Germline V gene data show CDR1 as SGHAT and CDR2 as FQNNGV. For the CDR3, the DNA is TGTGCCAGCAGCCACCGCGCCCCAGTCCAAAAGACCCAGTACTTC. As protein: CASSHRAPVQKTQYF.

V and J are TRBV30 and TRBJ2-1, with 9 bases aligning to TRBD1. The ends lost 4 bases at V and 9 bases at J; junction bases unmatched: 10. This CDR3 contains 14 residues. Germline loops: CDR1 GTSNPN, CDR2 SVGIG (reference sequence). The CDR3 DNA sequence: TGTGCCTGGATCCTGGGACAGGGTATTGGTGAGCAGTTCTTC. Protein product: CAWILGQGIGEQFF.

The CDR3 coding sequence is TGTGCCAGCAGCTTCGGAAACAGGGGAAGCACAGATACGCAGTATTTT. Translation gives CASSFGNRGSTDTQYF. This chain uses TRBV7-9 with TRBJ2-3; 7 bases are shared with TRBD1. This CDR3 spans 16 amino acids. V gave up 3 bases and J gave up 0 bases; unmatched junction bases: 6. Germline V CDR1 and CDR2: SEHNR, FQNEAQ (reference sequence).

V is TRBV6-6 and J is TRBJ1-2; unclear D gene. The V gene lost 0 bases and the J gene lost 3 bases, with 8 bases spanning the gap. Germline CDR1 MNHNY, CDR2 SVGAGI (reference sequence). There are 14 residues in the CDR3. The CDR3 nucleotides are TGTGCCAGCAGTTACTCTCCCGGGGACTATGGCTACACCTTC. This codes for CASSYSPGDYGYTF.

This clone was picked up a small number of times. The gene calls are TRBV19 and TRBJ2-1; 7 nucleotides line up with TRBD2. Trimming cost V 5 bases and J 4 bases; bases outside gene matches: 2. Germline CDR1 LNHDA, CDR2 SQIVND (reference sequence). This CDR3 has 13 amino acids. The CDR3 DNA sequence: TGTGCCAGTAGTCCGGGGGGATACAATGAGCAGTTCTTC. Amino acid sequence: CASSPGGYNEQFF.

The V call is TRBV27, the J call TRBJ2-1, with 10 bases aligning to TRBD2. Germline CDR1 is MNHEY and CDR2 is SMNVEV (reference sequence). This CDR3 comprises 15 residues. The V and J ends lost 4 bases and 5 bases, in that order; junction bases with no gene match: 5. The DNA of the CDR3 is TGTGCCAGCAGTTCCCCTAGCGGGGGTCACAATGAGCAGTTCTTC. This translates into CASSSPSGGHNEQFF.

V usage is TRBV4-1 and J usage is TRBJ1-1; a possible D gene is TRBD1 (5 bases). Trimming shortened V by 5 bases and J by 2 bases, and 9 bases separated the two germline ends. This CDR3 is 13 amino acids long. The germline V gene encodes CDR1 MGHRA and CDR2 YSYEKL. The CDR3 reads CASSWDGNTEAFF. The DNA for the CDR3 is TGCGCCAGCAGCTGGGACGGAAACACTGAAGCTTTCTTT.

The chain uses TRBV15 and TRBJ1-1; no reliable D call. Germline-derived CDR1 and CDR2 are LNHNV and YYDKDF (reference sequence). The CDR3 runs to 13 residues. Trimming took off 3 bases at V and 0 bases at J, with 5 bases between the two ends. The CDR3 spells CATSSTVNTEAFF. The CDR3 coding sequence is TGTGCCACCAGCAGTACAGTGAACACTGAAGCTTTCTTT.

This chain connects TRBV19 to TRBJ1-2, with D unclear. Germline V gene sequence: CDR1 LNHDA, CDR2 SQIVND (reference sequence). The CDR3 consists of 15 residues. Trimming took off 8 bases at V and 5 bases at J, with 21 bases between the two ends. This CDR3 reads CASGQLLSTSYGYTF. The CDR3 DNA is TGTGCCAGTGGCCAGTTGCTCTCGACCTCATATGGCTACACCTTC.